A selection of T cell receptor beta chains follows, all from one sample in a study of blood T cell repertoires in COVID-19. Libraries were prepared by immunoSEQ multiplex PCR; TCRdb keeps only in-frame clonotypes and omits some of them. Among about 81,000 clones listed, 70% to 90% were seen once. The sequenced sample consisted of peripheral blood. The source is a woman of 80 years or more with acute or convalescent COVID-19. The CDR3 runs from the conserved cysteine through the conserved F or W. Each record gives: D gene, V gene, clone size, J gene, CDR3 protein, CDR3 DNA. The D gene is left open where the match is weak. Size tells how often a clone was seen (once, few, many) or the class of an expanded clone, and some rows leave it out.

.	TRBV28	.	TRBJ2-3	CASTSSTDTQYF	TGTGCCAGCACGTCTAGCACAGATACGCAGTATTTT
TRBD2	TRBV19	few	TRBJ2-2	CASSVLAGDETGELFF	TGTGCCAGTAGTGTACTAGCGGGGGATGAAACCGGGGAGCTGTTTTTT
TRBD2	TRBV6-1	.	TRBJ2-7	CASSEGPAGFIDEQYF	TGTGCCAGCAGTGAAGGACCAGCGGGGTTTATCGACGAGCAGTACTTC
TRBD1	TRBV19	.	TRBJ1-2	CASSIRQGANYGYTF	TGTGCCAGTAGTATTCGGCAGGGGGCCAACTATGGCTACACCTTC
.	TRBV4-3	once	TRBJ2-7	CASSQQGGTYEQYF	TGCGCCAGCAGCCAACAGGGGGGAACCTACGAGCAGTACTTC
TRBD2	TRBV7-3	.	TRBJ2-2	CASSPRTSGNTGELFF	TGTGCCAGCAGCCCCCGGACTAGCGGAAACACCGGGGAGCTGTTTTTT
TRBD1	TRBV27	once	TRBJ1-1	CASSFRGLGTEAFF	TGTGCCAGCAGTTTCAGGGGGCTGGGCACTGAAGCTTTCTTT
TRBD1	TRBV25-1	.	TRBJ2-2	CASTPAGQGASGELFF	TGTGCCAGCACTCCAGCTGGGCAGGGGGCCTCCGGGGAGCTGTTTTTT
.	TRBV19	.	TRBJ2-7	CASSTSGVREQYF	TGTGCCAGTAGTACATCAGGGGTACGCGAGCAGTACTTC
TRBD2	TRBV7-3	.	TRBJ2-1	CASSFTSAAYNEQFF	TGTGCCAGCAGCTTTACTAGCGCCGCCTACAATGAGCAGTTCTTC
TRBD2	TRBV19	.	TRBJ2-1	CASSIAAGREYEQFF	TGTGCCAGTAGTATTGCAGCGGGGAGGGAATATGAGCAGTTCTTC
TRBD2	TRBV5-4	.	TRBJ2-7	CASSPGLASYEQYF	TGTGCCAGCAGCCCGGGACTAGCGAGCTACGAGCAGTACTTC
.	TRBV7-9	.	TRBJ1-5	CASSSGTNSNQPQHF	TGTGCCAGCAGCTCCGGGACAAATAGCAATCAGCCCCAGCATTTT
.	TRBV5-4	once	TRBJ1-1	CASNRDYANTEAFF	TGTGCCAGCAACAGGGACTATGCGAACACTGAAGCTTTCTTT
TRBD1	TRBV2	once	TRBJ1-1	CASSWTGVNTEAFF	TGTGCCAGCAGTTGGACAGGCGTGAACACTGAAGCTTTCTTT
.	TRBV10-3	.	TRBJ1-2	CAISSGEGTNYGYTF	TGTGCCATCAGTAGCGGGGAGGGGACTAACTATGGCTACACCTTC
TRBD2	TRBV10-3	.	TRBJ2-3	CAISGNSGNTDTQYF	TGTGCCATCAGCGGAAATAGCGGGAACACAGATACGCAGTATTTT
TRBD1	TRBV29-1	.	TRBJ1-2	CSVFMTGTGGSSNYGYTF	TGCAGCGTTTTCATGACCGGGACAGGGGGCTCGTCTAACTATGGCTACACCTTC
.	TRBV19	.	TRBJ1-2	CASSTRGSGYTF	TGTGCCAGTAGTACCAGGGGATCTGGCTACACCTTC
TRBD1	TRBV2	few	TRBJ2-2	CASSVGKGQGELFF	TGTGCCAGCAGTGTTGGAAAGGGACAGGGGGAGCTGTTTTTT
TRBD1	TRBV29-1	.	TRBJ1-5	CSVAGQLNQPQHF	TGCAGCGTTGCGGGACAGTTGAATCAGCCCCAGCATTTT
TRBD2	TRBV7-9	.	TRBJ2-2	CASSLAAGGPTGELFF	TGTGCCAGCAGCTTAGCCGCGGGAGGGCCCACCGGGGAGCTGTTTTTT
TRBD2	TRBV2	few	TRBJ2-2	CASRLAGSLTGELFF	TGTGCCAGCAGACTAGCGGGGAGTCTCACCGGGGAGCTGTTTTTT
.	TRBV19	.	TRBJ2-5	CATGAGETQYF	TGTGCCACCGGGGCGGGGGAGACCCAGTACTTC
.	TRBV7-9	.	TRBJ1-1	CASSSRGPKALNTEAFF	TGTGCCAGCAGCTCCAGGGGTCCAAAAGCGTTGAACACTGAAGCTTTCTTT
TRBD1	TRBV29-1	.	TRBJ2-3	CSVGQGTDTQYF	TGCAGCGTCGGACAGGGCACAGATACGCAGTATTTT
.	TRBV6-4	.	TRBJ1-1	CASSVELNTEAFF	TGTGCCAGCAGTGTAGAGTTGAACACTGAAGCTTTCTTT
.	TRBV14	once	TRBJ1-4	CASSPTTGARNEKLFF	TGTGCCAGCAGCCCCACGACAGGCGCGAGGAATGAAAAACTGTTTTTT
.	TRBV19	.	TRBJ2-7	CASSIARDSGEQYF	TGTGCCAGTAGTATAGCTCGGGACAGCGGGGAGCAGTACTTC
.	TRBV12-3/TRBV12-4	.	TRBJ2-3	CASSSRGDTQYF	TGTGCCAGCAGTTCTCGGGGAGATACGCAGTATTTT
.	TRBV19	.	TRBJ1-5	CASGIAGADQPQHF	TGTGCCAGTGGAATAGCGGGTGCGGATCAGCCCCAGCATTTT
.	TRBV19	.	TRBJ1-6	CASSSSLSSPLHF	TGTGCCAGTAGTAGCAGTCTCAGTTCACCCCTCCACTTT
TRBD2	TRBV7-9	.	TRBJ2-3	CASSRGSGGRAGGTDTQYF	TGTGCCAGCAGCCGGGGCTCTGGCGGGAGGGCGGGTGGTACAGATACGCAGTATTTT
TRBD2	TRBV10-2	.	TRBJ2-7	CASSERAGGPYEQYF	TGCGCCAGCAGTGAGAGAGCGGGAGGGCCCTACGAGCAGTACTTC
TRBD2	TRBV5-1	once	TRBJ2-1	CASSLGLAGQNEQFF	TGCGCCAGCAGCTTAGGTCTAGCGGGACAAAATGAGCAGTTCTTC
.	TRBV11-2	few	TRBJ1-5	CASSLGAYSNQPQHF	TGTGCCAGCAGCTTAGGAGCGTATAGCAATCAGCCCCAGCATTTT
.	TRBV30	.	TRBJ1-6	CAWSGQGVGNSPLHF	TGTGCCTGGAGTGGCCAGGGTGTGGGAAATTCACCCCTCCACTTT
TRBD1	TRBV19	.	TRBJ1-6	CASSIGPGQGDSPLHF	TGTGCCAGTAGTATAGGACCGGGACAGGGGGATTCACCCCTCCACTTT
TRBD2	TRBV18	.	TRBJ2-5	CASSPQRLAQETQYF	TGTGCCAGCTCACCCCAACGACTAGCTCAAGAGACCCAGTACTTC
.	TRBV25-1	.	TRBJ1-2	CASTKGLGGYTF	TGTGCCAGCACCAAGGGGCTAGGTGGCTACACCTTC
TRBD1	TRBV2	.	TRBJ1-5	CASSTGVSNQPQHF	TGTGCCAGCAGTACAGGGGTAAGCAATCAGCCCCAGCATTTT